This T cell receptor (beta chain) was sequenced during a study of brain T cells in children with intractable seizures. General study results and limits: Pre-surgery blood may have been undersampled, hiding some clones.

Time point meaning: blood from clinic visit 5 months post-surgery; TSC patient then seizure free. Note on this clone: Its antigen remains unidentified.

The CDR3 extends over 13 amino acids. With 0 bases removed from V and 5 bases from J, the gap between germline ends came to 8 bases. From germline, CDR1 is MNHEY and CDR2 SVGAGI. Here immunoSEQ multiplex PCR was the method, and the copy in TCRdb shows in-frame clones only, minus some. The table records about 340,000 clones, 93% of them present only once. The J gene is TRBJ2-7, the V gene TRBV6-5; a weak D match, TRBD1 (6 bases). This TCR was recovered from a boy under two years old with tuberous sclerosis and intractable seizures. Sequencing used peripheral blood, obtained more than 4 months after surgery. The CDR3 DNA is TGTGCCAGCAGTTACTCTAAGGGGGACGAGCAGTACTTC. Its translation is CASSYSKGDEQYF.